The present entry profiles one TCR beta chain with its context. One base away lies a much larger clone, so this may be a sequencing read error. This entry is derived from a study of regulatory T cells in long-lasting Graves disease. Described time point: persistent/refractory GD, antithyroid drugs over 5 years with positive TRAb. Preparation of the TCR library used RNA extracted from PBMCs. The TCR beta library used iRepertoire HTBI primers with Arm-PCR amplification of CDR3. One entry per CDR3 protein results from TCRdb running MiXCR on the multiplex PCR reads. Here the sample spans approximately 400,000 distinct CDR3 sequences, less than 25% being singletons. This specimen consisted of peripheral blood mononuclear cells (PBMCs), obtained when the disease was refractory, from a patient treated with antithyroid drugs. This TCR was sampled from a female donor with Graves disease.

This chain's CDR3 is CASVMNTEAFF. The CDR3 region has the DNA TGTGCCAGCGTTATGAACACTGAAGCTTTCTTT. The genes are TRBV28 and TRBJ1-1; no clear D. Trimming shortened V by 8 bases and J by 0 bases, and 4 bases separated the two germline ends. This CDR3 is 11 amino acids long. From germline, CDR1 is MDHEN and CDR2 SYDVKM.